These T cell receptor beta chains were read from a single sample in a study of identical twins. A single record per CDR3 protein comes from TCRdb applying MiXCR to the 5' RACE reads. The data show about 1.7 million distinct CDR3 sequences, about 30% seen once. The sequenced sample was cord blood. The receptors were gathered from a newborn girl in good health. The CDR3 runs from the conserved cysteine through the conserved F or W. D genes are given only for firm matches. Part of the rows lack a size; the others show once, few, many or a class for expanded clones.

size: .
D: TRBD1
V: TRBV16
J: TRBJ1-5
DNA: TGTGCCAGCAGCCTAAGACAGGGAGGGACTCAGCCCCAGCATTTT
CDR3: CASSLRQGGTQPQHF

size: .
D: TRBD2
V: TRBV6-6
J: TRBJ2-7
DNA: TGTGCCAGCAGTTACGGACTAGCGGGTGTGAACTGCGAGCAGTACTTC
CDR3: CASSYGLAGVNCEQYF

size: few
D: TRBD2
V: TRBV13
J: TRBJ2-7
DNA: TGTGCCAGCAGCTTAGGAGGGGTGGGACTAGCGGGAGTCGAGCAGTACTTC
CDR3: CASSLGGVGLAGVEQYF

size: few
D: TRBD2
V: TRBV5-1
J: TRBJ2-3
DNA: TGCGCCAGCAACGGACTAGCGGGGACCACAGATACGCAGTATTTT
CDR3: CASNGLAGTTDTQYF

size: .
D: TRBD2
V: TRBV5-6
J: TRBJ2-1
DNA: TGTGCCAGCAGCTTGTCACACGGGACTAGCGTCTACAATGAGCAGTTCTTC
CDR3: CASSLSHGTSVYNEQFF

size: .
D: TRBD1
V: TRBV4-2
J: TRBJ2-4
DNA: TGTGCCAGCAGCCAAGCGGGACAGGGCGAAAACATTCAGTACTTC
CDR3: CASSQAGQGENIQYF

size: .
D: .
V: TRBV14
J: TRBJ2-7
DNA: TGTGCCAGCAGCCAAGACAAGAACAGGGCATACGAGCAGTACTTC
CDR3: CASSQDKNRAYEQYF

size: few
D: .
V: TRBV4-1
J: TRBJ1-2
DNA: TGCGCCAGCAGCCAAGACGGCCGGGACTATGGCTACACCTTC
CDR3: CASSQDGRDYGYTF

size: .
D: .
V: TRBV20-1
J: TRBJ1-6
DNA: TGCAGTGCTATCGGACAGTATAATTCACCCCTCCACTTT
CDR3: CSAIGQYNSPLHF

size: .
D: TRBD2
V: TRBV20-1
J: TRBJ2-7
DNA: TGCAGTGCTAGTGGGGGGGATTGGAACGAGCAGTACTTC
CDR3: CSASGGDWNEQYF

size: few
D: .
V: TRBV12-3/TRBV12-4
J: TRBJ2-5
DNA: TGTGCCAGCAGAATTATGGTATGGACCCAGTACTTC
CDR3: CASRIMVWTQYF

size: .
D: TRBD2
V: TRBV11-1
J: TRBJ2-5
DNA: TGTGCCAGCAGCTTAGTGGTGGTGGTTGGTAGCGGGGTGAAACCCTACCAAGAGACCCAGTACTTC
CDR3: CASSLVVVVGSGVKPYQETQYF

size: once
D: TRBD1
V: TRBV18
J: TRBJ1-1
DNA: TGTGCCAGCTCACCAGACAGGGGTGGGTGGACTGAAGCTTTCTTT
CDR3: CASSPDRGGWTEAFF

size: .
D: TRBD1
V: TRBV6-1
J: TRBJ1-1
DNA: TGTGCCAGCAGTCGAGACAGGGCTGTCCTGTGGGTGTCAACTGAAGCTTTCTTT
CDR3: CASSRDRAVLWVSTEAFF

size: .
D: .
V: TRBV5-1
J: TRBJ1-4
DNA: TGCGCCAGCAGCTTGACGGGGCGCGATGAAAAACTGTTTTTT
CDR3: CASSLTGRDEKLFF

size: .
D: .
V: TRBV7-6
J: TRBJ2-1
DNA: TGTGCCAGCAGCTTAATGTCACGCTACAATGAGCAGTTCTTC
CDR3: CASSLMSRYNEQFF

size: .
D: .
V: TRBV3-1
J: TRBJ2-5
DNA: TGTGCCAGCAGCCAAGTGGGGTTACTAGAAGAGACCCAGTACTTC
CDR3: CASSQVGLLEETQYF

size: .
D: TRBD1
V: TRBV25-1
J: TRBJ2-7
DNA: TGTGCCAGCAGCCTAGACGGGACAGGGGTAAATGAGCAGTACTTC
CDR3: CASSLDGTGVNEQYF

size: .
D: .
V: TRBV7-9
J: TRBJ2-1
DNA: TGTGCCAGCAGCCCGCCAACTCGCAATGAGCAGTTCTTC
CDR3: CASSPPTRNEQFF

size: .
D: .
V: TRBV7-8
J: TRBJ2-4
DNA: TGTGCCAGCAGCTTAGAAGGAAGGGGAACGGCCAAAAACATTCAGTACTTC
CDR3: CASSLEGRGTAKNIQYF

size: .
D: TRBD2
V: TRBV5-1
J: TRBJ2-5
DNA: TGCGCCAGCAGCTTGAATCTAGCGGGAGGCAATGAGCAGTACTTC
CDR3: CASSLNLAGGNEQYF

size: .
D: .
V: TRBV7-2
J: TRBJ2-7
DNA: TGTGCCAGCAGCTTTGGTAGCGGAGGCGAGCAGTACTTC
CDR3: CASSFGSGGEQYF

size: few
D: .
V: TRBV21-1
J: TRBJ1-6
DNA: TGTGCCAGCAGCCTACCAGGACCGAATAATTCACCCCTCCACTTT
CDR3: CASSLPGPNNSPLHF

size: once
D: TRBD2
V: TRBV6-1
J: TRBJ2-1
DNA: TGTGCCAGCAGGGGCCCGACTAGCGGGGGGTCCAATGAGCAGTTCTTC
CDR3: CASRGPTSGGSNEQFF

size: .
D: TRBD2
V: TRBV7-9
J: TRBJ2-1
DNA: TGTGCCGGCAGCTCACTAGCGGGGAACTACAATGAGCAGTTCTTC
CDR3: CAGSSLAGNYNEQFF

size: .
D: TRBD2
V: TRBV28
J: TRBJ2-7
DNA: TGTGCCAGCAGTTTGTATGCTAGCGGGATGTCCGCTAGGGAGCAGTACTTC
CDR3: CASSLYASGMSAREQYF

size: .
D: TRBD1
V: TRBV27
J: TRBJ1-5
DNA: TGTGCCAGCAGTCCTGACAGGGCGTATCAGCCCCAGCATTTT
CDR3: CASSPDRAYQPQHF

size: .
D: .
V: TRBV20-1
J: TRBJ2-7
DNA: TGCAGTGCTAGTATCACTTCCTACGAGCAGTACTTC
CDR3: CSASITSYEQYF

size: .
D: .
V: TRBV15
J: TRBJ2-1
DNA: TGTGCCACCAGCTGGAGTGGGGGGGCTTACAATGAGCAGTTCTTC
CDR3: CATSWSGGAYNEQFF

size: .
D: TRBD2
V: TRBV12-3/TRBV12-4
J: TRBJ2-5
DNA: TGTGCCAGCAGTTTATCGAGGATAAGACTAGCGGACTTCCAAGAGACCCAGTACTTC
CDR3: CASSLSRIRLADFQETQYF

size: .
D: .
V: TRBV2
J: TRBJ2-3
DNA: TGTGCCAGCAGGATTAACCGCCGGGACATGTCAGCCTGGGCAGATACGCAGTATTTT
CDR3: CASRINRRDMSAWADTQYF

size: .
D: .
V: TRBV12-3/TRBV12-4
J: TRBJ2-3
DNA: TGTGCCAGCACCGGGGACTTTCCTAGCACAGATACGCAGTATTTT
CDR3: CASTGDFPSTDTQYF

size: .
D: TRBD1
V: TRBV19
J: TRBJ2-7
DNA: TGTGCCAGTAGTACCGGGACAGGGAATTCCTACGAGCAGTACTTC
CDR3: CASSTGTGNSYEQYF

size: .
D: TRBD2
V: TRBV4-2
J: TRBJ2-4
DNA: TGTGCCAGCAGTTTGACTAGCGGGAGAATGGAGGAAAACATTCAGTACTTC
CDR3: CASSLTSGRMEENIQYF

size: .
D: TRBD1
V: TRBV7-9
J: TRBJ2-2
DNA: TGTGCCAGCAGCGGCAGACAGGGTCCCGGGGAGCTGTTTTTT
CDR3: CASSGRQGPGELFF

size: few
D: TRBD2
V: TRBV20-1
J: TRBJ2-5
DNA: TGCAGTGCTATTGGCGGGAGGCGGTCAGAGACCCAGTACTTC
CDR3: CSAIGGRRSETQYF

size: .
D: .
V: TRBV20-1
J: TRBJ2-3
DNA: TGCAGTGCTGATTGGATTAGCACAGATACGCAGTATTTT
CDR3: CSADWISTDTQYF

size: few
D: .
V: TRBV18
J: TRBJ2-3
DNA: TGTGCCAGCTCACTAACTAGAGTGTCGGGAGATACGCAGTATTTT
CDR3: CASSLTRVSGDTQYF

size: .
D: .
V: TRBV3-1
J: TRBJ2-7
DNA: TGTGCCAGCAGCCCGGTGTCGGGAGCGGCCCAGTACTTC
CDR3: CASSPVSGAAQYF

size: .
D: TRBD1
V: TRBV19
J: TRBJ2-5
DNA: TGTGCCAGTAGTATTCCCGGGACAGGACGGGAGACCCAGTACTTC
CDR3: CASSIPGTGRETQYF

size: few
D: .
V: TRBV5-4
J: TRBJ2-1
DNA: TGTGCCAGCAGCGGAGCAGGGGTGGGGTACAATGAGCAGTTCTTC
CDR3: CASSGAGVGYNEQFF

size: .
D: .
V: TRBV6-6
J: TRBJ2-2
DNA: TGTGCCAGCTCAGGTAGGGGAAGTAGGACCGGGGAGCTGTTTTTT
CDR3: CASSGRGSRTGELFF

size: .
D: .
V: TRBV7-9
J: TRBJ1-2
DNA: TGTGCCAGCAGCCCCGGGACTCAACTGTCAGGCTACACCTTC
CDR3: CASSPGTQLSGYTF

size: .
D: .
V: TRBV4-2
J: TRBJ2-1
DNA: TGTGCCAGCAGCCAAGAGCCTAGCCGCTGGTACAATGAGCAGTTCTTC
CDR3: CASSQEPSRWYNEQFF

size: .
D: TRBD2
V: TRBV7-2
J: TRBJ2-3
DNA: TGTGCCAGCAACCGAGGTCCGGGACTAGCTAGCACAGATACGCAGTATTTT
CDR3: CASNRGPGLASTDTQYF

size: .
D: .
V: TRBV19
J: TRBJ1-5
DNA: TGTGCCAGTAGTCCCCCCCCGGGCAATCAGCCCCAGCATTTT
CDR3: CASSPPPGNQPQHF

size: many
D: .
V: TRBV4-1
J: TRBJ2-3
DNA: TGCGCCAGCAGCCAACAGGGCACAGATACGCAGTATTTT
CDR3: CASSQQGTDTQYF

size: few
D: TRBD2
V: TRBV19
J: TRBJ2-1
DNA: TGTGCCAGTACCTTGACTAGCGGGAGCTATTCCTACAATGAGCAGTTCTTC
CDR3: CASTLTSGSYSYNEQFF

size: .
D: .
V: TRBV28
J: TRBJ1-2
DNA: TGTGCCAGCAGTTTATTGGGCAGCATGACCTATGGCTACACCTTC
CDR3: CASSLLGSMTYGYTF

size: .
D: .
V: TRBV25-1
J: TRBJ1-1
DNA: TGTGCCAGCAGTGAATTGGTGTCAGGGTCAGCGAACACTGAAGCTTTCTTT
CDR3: CASSELVSGSANTEAFF

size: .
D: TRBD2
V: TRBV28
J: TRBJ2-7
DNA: TGTGCCAGCAGTGCGGGAGGCCCCTCCTACAATGAGCAGTACTTC
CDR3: CASSAGGPSYNEQYF

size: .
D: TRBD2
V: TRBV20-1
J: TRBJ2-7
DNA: TGCAGTGCTAGATCTAGCGGGCGTCCTTACGAGCAGTACTTC
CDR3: CSARSSGRPYEQYF

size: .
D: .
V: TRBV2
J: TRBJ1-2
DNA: TGTGCCAGCATTAGCGAGGGAAACTATGGCTACACCTTC
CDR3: CASISEGNYGYTF